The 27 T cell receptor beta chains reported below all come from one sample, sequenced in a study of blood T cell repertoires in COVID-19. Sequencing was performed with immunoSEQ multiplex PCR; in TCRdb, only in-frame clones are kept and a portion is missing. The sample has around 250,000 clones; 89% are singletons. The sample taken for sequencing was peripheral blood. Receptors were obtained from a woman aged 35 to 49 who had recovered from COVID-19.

For the CDR3, the DNA is TGTGCCAGCAGCTTGTCCAACAGGGGTGGAGAGACCCAGTACTTC. It codes for CASSLSNRGGETQYF. The genes are TRBV5-6 and TRBJ2-5, with 7 bases aligning to TRBD1. The CDR3 contains 15 residues. Germline lookup yields CDR1 SGHDT and CDR2 YYEEEE. The ends lost 1 base at V and 4 bases at J; junction bases unmatched: 7.

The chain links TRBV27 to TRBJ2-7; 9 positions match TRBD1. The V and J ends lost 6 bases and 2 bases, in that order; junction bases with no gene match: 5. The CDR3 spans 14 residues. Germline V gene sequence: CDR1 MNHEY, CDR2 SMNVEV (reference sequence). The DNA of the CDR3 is TGTGCCAGCAGCGGGACAGGGATTCCCTACGAGCAGTACTTC. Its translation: CASSGTGIPYEQYF.

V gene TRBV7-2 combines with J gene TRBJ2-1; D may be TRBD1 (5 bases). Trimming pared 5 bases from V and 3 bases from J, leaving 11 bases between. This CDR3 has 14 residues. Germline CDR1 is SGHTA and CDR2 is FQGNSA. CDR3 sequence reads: CASSLYDSYNEQFF. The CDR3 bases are TGTGCCAGCAGCCTCTACGACAGCTACAATGAGCAGTTCTTC.

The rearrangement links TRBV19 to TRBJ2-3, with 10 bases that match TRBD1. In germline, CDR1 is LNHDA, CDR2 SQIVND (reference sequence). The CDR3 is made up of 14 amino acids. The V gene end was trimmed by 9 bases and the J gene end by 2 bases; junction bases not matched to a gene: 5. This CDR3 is CASGDRGFTDTQYF. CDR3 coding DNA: TGTGCCAGCGGGGACAGGGGATTCACAGATACGCAGTATTTT.

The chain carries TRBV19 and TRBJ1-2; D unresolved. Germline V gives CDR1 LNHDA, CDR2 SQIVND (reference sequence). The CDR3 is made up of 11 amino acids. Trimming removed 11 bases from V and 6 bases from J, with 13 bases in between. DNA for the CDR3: TGTGCCCTAATATTAGCGGATGGCTACACCTTC. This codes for CALILADGYTF.

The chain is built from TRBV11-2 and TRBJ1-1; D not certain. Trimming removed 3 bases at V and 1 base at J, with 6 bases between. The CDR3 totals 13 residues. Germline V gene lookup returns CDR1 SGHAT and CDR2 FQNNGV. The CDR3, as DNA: TGTGCCAGCAGCTTCTTGAGGAACACTGAAGCTTTCTTT. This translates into CASSFLRNTEAFF.

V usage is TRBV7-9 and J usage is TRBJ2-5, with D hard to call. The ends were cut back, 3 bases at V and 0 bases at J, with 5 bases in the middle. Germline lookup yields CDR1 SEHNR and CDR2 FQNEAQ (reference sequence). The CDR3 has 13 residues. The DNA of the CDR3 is TGTGCCAGCAGCTTCTCCTACCAAGAGACCCAGTACTTC. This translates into CASSFSYQETQYF.

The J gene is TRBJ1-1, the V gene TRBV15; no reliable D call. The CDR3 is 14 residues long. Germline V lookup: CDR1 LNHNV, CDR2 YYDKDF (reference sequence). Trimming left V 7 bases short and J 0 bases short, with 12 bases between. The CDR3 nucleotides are TGTGCCACCACCCGGAGCCTCATGAACACTGAAGCTTTCTTT. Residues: CATTRSLMNTEAFF.

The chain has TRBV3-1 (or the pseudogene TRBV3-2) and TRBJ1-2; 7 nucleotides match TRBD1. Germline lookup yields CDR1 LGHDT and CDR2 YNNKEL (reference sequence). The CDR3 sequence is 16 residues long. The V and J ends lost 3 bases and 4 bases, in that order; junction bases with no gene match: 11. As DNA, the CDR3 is TGTGCCAGCAGCCACCCTATCAAAGGGGGCGCCTATGGCTACACCTTC. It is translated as CASSHPIKGGAYGYTF.

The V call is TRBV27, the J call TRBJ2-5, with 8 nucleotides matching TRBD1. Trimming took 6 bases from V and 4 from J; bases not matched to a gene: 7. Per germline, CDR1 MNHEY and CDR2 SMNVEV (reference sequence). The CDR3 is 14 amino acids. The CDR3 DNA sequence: TGTGCCAGCAGACCTCCGACAGGGGCAGAGACCCAGTACTTC. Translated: CASRPPTGAETQYF.

Here the CDR3 DNA reads TGTGCCAGCAGCTTAGGAGGTAGCGGGAGAGGTAATGAGCAGTTCTTC. Translated, it gives CASSLGGSGRGNEQFF. This chain connects TRBV7-8 to TRBJ2-1; TRBD2 agrees at 9 bases. The length of the CDR3 is 16 residues. CDR1 and CDR2 (germline): SGHVS, FQNEAQ. Losses at the gene ends were 1 base for V and 7 bases for J; bases not matched to a gene: 8.

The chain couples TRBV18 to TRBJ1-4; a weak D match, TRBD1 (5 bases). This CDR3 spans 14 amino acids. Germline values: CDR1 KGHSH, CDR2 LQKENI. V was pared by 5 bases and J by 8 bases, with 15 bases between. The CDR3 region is CASSSDRNGEKLFF. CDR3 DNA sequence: TGTGCCAGCTCATCAGACAGAAATGGCGAAAAACTGTTTTTT.

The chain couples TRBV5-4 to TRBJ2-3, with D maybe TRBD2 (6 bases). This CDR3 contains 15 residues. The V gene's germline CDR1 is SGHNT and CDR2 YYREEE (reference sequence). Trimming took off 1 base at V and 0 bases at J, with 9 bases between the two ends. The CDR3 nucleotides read TGTGCCAGCAGCTTGTGGGGAGGTAGCACAGATACGCAGTATTTT. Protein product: CASSLWGGSTDTQYF.

CDR3 nucleotides: TGTGCCAGCAGCTTAGAGCCTAGCGGGAGGGCCTACAATGAGCAGTTCTTC. As protein: CASSLEPSGRAYNEQFF. The chain uses TRBV7-6 and TRBJ2-1; 12 bases are a match to TRBD2. This CDR3 is 17 amino acids long. From germline, CDR1 is SGHVS and CDR2 FNYEAQ. V shed 1 base, J shed 2 bases, and the junction held 3 bases outside the gene matches.

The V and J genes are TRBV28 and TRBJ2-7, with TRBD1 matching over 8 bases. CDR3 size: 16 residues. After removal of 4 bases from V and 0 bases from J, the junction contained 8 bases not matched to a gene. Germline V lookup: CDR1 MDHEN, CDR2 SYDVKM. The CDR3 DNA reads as TGTGCCAGCAGTTACCCCCGGACAGGGAGCTCCTACGAGCAGTACTTC. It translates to CASSYPRTGSSYEQYF. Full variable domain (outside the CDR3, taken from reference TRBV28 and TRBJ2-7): DVKVTQSSRYLVKRTGEKVFLECVQDMDHENMFWYRQDPGLGLRLIYFSYDVKMKEKGDIPEGYSVSREKKERFSLILESASTNQTSMYLCASSYPRTGSSYEQYFGPGTRLTVT.

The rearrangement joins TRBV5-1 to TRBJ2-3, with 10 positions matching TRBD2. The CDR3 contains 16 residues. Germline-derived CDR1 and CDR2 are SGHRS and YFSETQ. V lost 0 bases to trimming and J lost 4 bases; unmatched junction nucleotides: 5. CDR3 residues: CASSLAGTSGADTQYF. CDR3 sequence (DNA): TGCGCCAGCAGCTTGGCCGGAACTAGCGGGGCAGATACGCAGTATTTT. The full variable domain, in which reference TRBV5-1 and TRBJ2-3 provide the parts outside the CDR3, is KAGVTQTPRYLIKTRGQQVTLSCSPISGHRSVSWYQQTPGQGLQFLFEYFSETQRNKGNFPGRFSGRQFSNSRSEMNVSTLELGDSALYLCASSLAGTSGADTQYFGPGTRLTVL.

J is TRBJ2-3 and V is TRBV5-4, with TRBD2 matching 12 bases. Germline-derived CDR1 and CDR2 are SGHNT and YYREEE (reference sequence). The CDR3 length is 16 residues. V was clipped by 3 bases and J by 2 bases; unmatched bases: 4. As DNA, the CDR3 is TGTGCCAGCAGCTCCAGACTAGCGGGGGACACAGATACGCAGTATTTT. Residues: CASSSRLAGDTDTQYF. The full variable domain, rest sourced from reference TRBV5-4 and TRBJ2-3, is ETGVTQSPTHLIKTRGQQVTLRCSSQSGHNTVSWYQQALGQGPQFIFQYYREEENGRGNFPPRFSGLQFPNYSSELNVNALELDDSALYLCASSSRLAGDTDTQYFGPGTRLTVL.

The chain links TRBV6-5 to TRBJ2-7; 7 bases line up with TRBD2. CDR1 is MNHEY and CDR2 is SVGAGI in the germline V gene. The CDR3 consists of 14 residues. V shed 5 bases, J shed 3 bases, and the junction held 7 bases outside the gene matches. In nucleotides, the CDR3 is TGTGCCAGCAGTAAGGGAGGGACCGACTACGAGCAGTACGTC. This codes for CASSKGGTDYEQYV.

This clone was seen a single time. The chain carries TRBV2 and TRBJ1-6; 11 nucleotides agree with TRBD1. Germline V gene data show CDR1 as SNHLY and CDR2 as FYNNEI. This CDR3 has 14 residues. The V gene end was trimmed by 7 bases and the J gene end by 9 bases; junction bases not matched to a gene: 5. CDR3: CASTMGQGVSPLHF. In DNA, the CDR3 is TGTGCCAGCACCATGGGACAGGGGGTTTCACCCCTCCACTTT.

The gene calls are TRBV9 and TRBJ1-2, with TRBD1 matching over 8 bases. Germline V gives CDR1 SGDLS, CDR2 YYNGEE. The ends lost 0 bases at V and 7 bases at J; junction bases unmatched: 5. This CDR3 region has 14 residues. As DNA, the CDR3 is TGTGCCAGCAGCGTAGGGGACAGGATCCCTGGCTACACCTTC. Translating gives CASSVGDRIPGYTF.

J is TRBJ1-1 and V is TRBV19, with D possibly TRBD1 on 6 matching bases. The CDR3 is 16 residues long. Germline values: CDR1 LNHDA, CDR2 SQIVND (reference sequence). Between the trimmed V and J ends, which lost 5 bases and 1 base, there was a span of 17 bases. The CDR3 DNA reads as TGTGCCAGTAGTTTTTCACAGGGTCCGGGGAACACTGAAGCTTTCTTT. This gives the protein CASSFSQGPGNTEAFF.

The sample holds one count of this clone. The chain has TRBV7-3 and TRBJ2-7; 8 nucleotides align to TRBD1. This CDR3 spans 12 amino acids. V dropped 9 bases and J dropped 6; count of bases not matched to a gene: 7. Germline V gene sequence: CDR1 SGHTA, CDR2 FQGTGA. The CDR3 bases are TGTGCCAGAGGACAGGGTTCAATCGAGCAGTACTTC. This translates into CARGQGSIEQYF.

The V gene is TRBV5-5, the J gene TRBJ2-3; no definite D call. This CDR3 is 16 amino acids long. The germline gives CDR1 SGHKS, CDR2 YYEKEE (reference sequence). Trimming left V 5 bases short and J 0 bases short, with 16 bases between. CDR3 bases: TGTGCCAGCAGAGAATTCTCCACTACTAGCACAGATACGCAGTATTTT. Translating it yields CASREFSTTSTDTQYF.

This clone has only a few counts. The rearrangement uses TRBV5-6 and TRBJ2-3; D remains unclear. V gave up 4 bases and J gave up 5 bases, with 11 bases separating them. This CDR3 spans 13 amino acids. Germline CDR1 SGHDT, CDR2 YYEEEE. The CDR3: CASSPAMVDTQYF. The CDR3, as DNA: TGTGCCAGCAGCCCAGCGATGGTAGATACGCAGTATTTT.

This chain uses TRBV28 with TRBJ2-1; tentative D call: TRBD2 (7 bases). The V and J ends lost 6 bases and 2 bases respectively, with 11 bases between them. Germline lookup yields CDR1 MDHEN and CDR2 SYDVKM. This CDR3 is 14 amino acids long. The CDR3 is CASRRGGPYNEQFF. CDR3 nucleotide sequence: TGTGCCAGCAGGAGGGGGGGCCCCTACAATGAGCAGTTCTTC.

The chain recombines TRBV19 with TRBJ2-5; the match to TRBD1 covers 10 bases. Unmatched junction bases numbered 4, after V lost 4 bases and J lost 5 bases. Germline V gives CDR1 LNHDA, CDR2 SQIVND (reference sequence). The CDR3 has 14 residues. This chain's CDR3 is CASSRGQGIETQYF. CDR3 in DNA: TGTGCCAGTAGTAGGGGACAGGGGATCGAGACCCAGTACTTC.

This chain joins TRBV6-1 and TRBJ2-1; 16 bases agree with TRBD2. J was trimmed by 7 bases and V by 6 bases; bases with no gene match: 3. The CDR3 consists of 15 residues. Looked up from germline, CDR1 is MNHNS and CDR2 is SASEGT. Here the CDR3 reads CASSGTSGRANEQFF. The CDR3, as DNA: TGTGCCAGCAGCGGGACTAGCGGGAGGGCTAATGAGCAGTTCTTC.